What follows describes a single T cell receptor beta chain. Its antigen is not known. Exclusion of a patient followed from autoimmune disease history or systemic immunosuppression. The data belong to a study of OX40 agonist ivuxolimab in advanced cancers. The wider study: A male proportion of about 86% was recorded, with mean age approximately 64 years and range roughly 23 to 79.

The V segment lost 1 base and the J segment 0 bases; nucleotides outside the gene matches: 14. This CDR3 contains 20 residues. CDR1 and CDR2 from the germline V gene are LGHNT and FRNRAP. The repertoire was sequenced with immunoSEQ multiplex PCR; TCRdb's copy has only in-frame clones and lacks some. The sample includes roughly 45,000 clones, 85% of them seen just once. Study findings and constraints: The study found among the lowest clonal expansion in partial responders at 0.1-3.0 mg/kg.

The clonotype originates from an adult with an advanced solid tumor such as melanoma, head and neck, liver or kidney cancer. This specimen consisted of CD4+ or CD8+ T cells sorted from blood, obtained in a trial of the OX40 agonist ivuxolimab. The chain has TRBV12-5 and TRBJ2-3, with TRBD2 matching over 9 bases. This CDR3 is CASGLAISGGGDPSTDTQYF. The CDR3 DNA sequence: TGTGCTAGTGGTTTGGCCATCTCCGGCGGGGGGGATCCAAGCACAGATACGCAGTATTTT.